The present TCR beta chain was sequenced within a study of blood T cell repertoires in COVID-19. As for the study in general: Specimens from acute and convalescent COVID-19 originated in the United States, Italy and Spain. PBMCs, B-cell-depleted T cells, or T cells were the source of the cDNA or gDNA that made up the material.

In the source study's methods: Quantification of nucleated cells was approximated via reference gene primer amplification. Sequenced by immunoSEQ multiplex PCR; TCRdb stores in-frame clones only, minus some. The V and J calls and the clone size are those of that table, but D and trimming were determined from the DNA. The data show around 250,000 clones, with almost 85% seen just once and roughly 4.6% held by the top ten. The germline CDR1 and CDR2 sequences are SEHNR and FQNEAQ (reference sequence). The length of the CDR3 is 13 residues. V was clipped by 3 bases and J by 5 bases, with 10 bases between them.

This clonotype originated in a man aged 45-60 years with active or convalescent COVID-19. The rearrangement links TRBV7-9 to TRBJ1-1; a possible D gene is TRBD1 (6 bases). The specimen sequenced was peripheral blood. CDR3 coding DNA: TGTGCCAGCAGCTTTCAGGGGTGGACTGAAGCTTTCTTT. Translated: CASSFQGWTEAFF.